This T cell receptor (beta chain) was found in a study of blood T cell repertoires in COVID-19. About the research overall: Acute-phase and convalescent COVID-19 samples originated in the United States, Italy and Spain. PBMCs, B-cell-depleted T cells, or T cells were the source of the cDNA or gDNA that made up the material.

Per the original methods: Reference gene primer amplification in the assay estimated nucleated cell counts. Profiling relied on immunoSEQ multiplex PCR, and the TCRdb table lists in-frame clones only, not all of them. D and trimming come from the DNA, and the V and J calls and clone size come from that table. Of over 150,000 clones in the sample, 84% were seen once. CDR1 and CDR2 (germline): MNHEY, SVGAGI. V lost 2 bases and J 3 bases, leaving 13 bases between the germline ends. The CDR3 loop spans 15 amino acids. The genes are TRBV6-5 and TRBJ1-2; tentative D call: TRBD1 (5 bases). This TCR was recovered from a human donor in a cohort sampled during active COVID-19. Source material: peripheral blood. The CDR3: CASSYQSGVDYGYTF. DNA for the CDR3: TGTGCCAGCAGTTACCAGTCGGGGGTCGACTATGGCTACACCTTC.